Shown below are 32 T cell receptor beta chains from a single sample sequenced in a study of blood T cell repertoires in COVID-19. Sequenced by immunoSEQ multiplex PCR; TCRdb stores in-frame clones only, minus some. The table lists some 78,000 clones, about nine tenths of them singletons, with around 26% in the top ten. The sample taken for sequencing was peripheral blood. The receptors were sampled from a man aged 45 to 65 with active or convalescent COVID-19.

The genes are TRBV6-1 and TRBJ2-3; tentatively, D is TRBD1 (5 bases). The germline V gene encodes CDR1 MNHNS and CDR2 SASEGT. V was clipped by 2 bases and J by 2 bases, with 8 bases between them. The CDR3 is 14 amino acids. The CDR3 DNA follows: TGTGCCAGCAGTGAATCGGACAACACAGATACGCAGTATTTT. Translation: CASSESDNTDTQYF.

The V call is TRBV14, the J call TRBJ2-7, with no clear D. Germline loops: CDR1 SGHDN, CDR2 FVKESK. The CDR3 extends over 13 amino acids. Trimming stripped 1 base from V and 3 bases from J, with 7 bases between. CDR3 sequence (DNA): TGTGCCAGCAGCCAAGCTATCCTCTACGAGCAGTACTTC. This gives the protein CASSQAILYEQYF.

Only a few counts were recorded for this clone. The chain joins TRBV27 to TRBJ1-5; D gene uncertain. The CDR3 is 15 residues long. Trimming cost V 2 bases and J 0 bases, with 8 bases left between them. CDR1 is MNHEY and CDR2 is SMNVEV in the germline V gene (reference sequence). CDR3 region: CASSLAYSSNQPQHF. CDR3 DNA: TGTGCCAGCAGTTTAGCGTATAGTAGCAATCAGCCCCAGCATTTT.

J is TRBJ2-1 and V is TRBV5-1, with 8 positions matching TRBD2. The V segment lost 6 bases and the J segment 7 bases; nucleotides outside the gene matches: 12. This CDR3 spans 15 amino acids. The V gene's germline CDR1 is SGHRS and CDR2 YFSETQ. The CDR3 spells CASKDQAGGDNEQFF. The CDR3 DNA sequence: TGCGCCAGCAAGGACCAGGCGGGGGGTGATAATGAGCAGTTCTTC. Supplemented by reference TRBV5-1 and TRBJ2-1, the full variable domain reads KAGVTQTPRYLIKTRGQQVTLSCSPISGHRSVSWYQQTPGQGLQFLFEYFSETQRNKGNFPGRFSGRQFSNSRSEMNVSTLELGDSALYLCASKDQAGGDNEQFFGPGTRLTVL.

The V call is TRBV6-1, the J call TRBJ1-2, with a tentative D call TRBD1 (6 bases). The CDR3 extends over 15 amino acids. CDR1 and CDR2 (germline): MNHNS, SASEGT. V was clipped by 0 bases and J by 8 bases, with 16 bases between them. CDR3: CASSEARGGALGYTF. The CDR3 DNA is TGTGCCAGCAGTGAAGCGCGGGGGGGCGCATTAGGCTACACCTTC.

CDR3 DNA sequence: TGCAGCGTTTGGGGGGAGGAGACCCAGTACTTC. Protein product: CSVWGEETQYF. The V call is TRBV29-1, the J call TRBJ2-5, with a possible D match to TRBD2 (6 bases). The CDR3 has 11 amino acids. The V and J ends lost 5 bases and 5 bases respectively, with 9 bases between them. CDR1 is SQVTM, CDR2 ANQGSEA, per germline.

In this sample, this clone turned up once. J is TRBJ1-3 and V is TRBV18; 10 bases match TRBD1. The CDR3 covers 20 residues. Germline V gene lookup returns CDR1 KGHSH and CDR2 LQKENI. V trimming: 2 bases; J trimming: 7 bases; junction bases outside the gene matches: 20. The CDR3 nucleotides are TGTGCCAGCTCACCATCTCGCTCAAAGCCGGGACAGGGGTCCTGGAACACCATATATTTT. As protein: CASSPSRSKPGQGSWNTIYF.

This clone has only one observation. This chain uses TRBV28 with TRBJ2-5, with TRBD2 matching 9 bases. V lost 1 base, J lost 5 bases, and 11 bases stayed unmatched. From germline, CDR1 is MDHEN and CDR2 SYDVKM. The CDR3 is made up of 17 amino acids. The CDR3 nucleotides are TGTGCCAGCAGTTTATTGAAACTAGCGGGTAAACGGGAGACCCAGTACTTC. This translates into CASSLLKLAGKRETQYF.

The chain recombines TRBV19 with TRBJ2-3; 8 positions match TRBD1. Trimming at V came to 8 bases and at J to 3 bases, leaving 7 bases not matched to a gene. The length of the CDR3 is 14 residues. Germline assignment: CDR1 LNHDA and CDR2 SQIVND (reference sequence). The CDR3 DNA reads as TGTGCCAGTTTTGACAGGGGTGGGACAGATACGCAGTATTTT. Encoded protein: CASFDRGGTDTQYF.

This clone was observed once. The chain has TRBV10-1 and TRBJ1-1; no definite D call. Germline CDR1 reads WNHNN; CDR2 reads SYGVQD (reference sequence). The V and J ends lost 3 bases and 1 base respectively, with 9 bases between them. The CDR3 consists of 14 residues. CDR3 nucleotide sequence: TGCGCCAGCAGTGAAGCAGGCTCGAACACTGAAGCTTTCTTT. It specifies CASSEAGSNTEAFF.

J is TRBJ2-3 and V is TRBV3-1 (or the pseudogene TRBV3-2); TRBD2 matches at 8 bases. Germline CDR1 LGHDT, CDR2 YNNKEL (reference sequence). The CDR3 loop spans 15 amino acids. J lost 6 bases, V lost 0 bases, and 5 bases had no gene match. CDR3 loop: CASSQDGRAFDTQYF. In nucleotides, the CDR3 is TGTGCCAGCAGCCAAGACGGGAGGGCCTTTGATACGCAGTATTTT.

Only a few counts were recorded for this clone. This chain connects TRBV19 to TRBJ1-4, with 9 bases aligning to TRBD1. This CDR3 is 15 amino acids long. Germline CDR1 and CDR2: LNHDA and SQIVND (reference sequence). V was clipped by 3 bases and J by 8 bases; unmatched bases: 7. In DNA, the CDR3 is TGTGCCAGTAGTATTTCTCTCGGACAGGGGGAAAAACTGTTTTTT. Its protein product is CASSISLGQGEKLFF.

V and J are TRBV9 and TRBJ1-1, with 7 bases lining up with TRBD1. The length of the CDR3 is 16 residues. Trimming at V came to 0 bases and at J to 2 bases, leaving 7 bases not matched to a gene. CDR1 is SGDLS and CDR2 is YYNGEE in the germline V gene. This CDR3 reads CASSVEAGGLNTEAFF. The CDR3 DNA reads as TGTGCCAGCAGCGTAGAGGCAGGGGGGCTAAACACTGAAGCTTTCTTT.

The chain recombines TRBV19 with TRBJ1-5; weak D call: TRBD1 (5 bases). CDR1 and CDR2 (germline): LNHDA, SQIVND (reference sequence). V was trimmed by 5 bases and J by 3 bases, leaving 8 bases between them. The CDR3 runs 13 residues. For the CDR3, the DNA is TGTGCCAGTAGTGGACAACTCAATCAGCCCCAGCATTTT. Translating it yields CASSGQLNQPQHF. Full variable domain (missing parts from reference TRBV19 and TRBJ1-5): DGGITQSPKYLFRKEGQNVTLSCEQNLNHDAMYWYRQDPGQGLRLIYYSQIVNDFQKGDIAEGYSVSREKKESFPLTVTSAQKNPTAFYLCASSGQLNQPQHFGDGTRLSIL.

CDR3 protein: CASSWGLLYNEQFF. In DNA form, the CDR3 reads TGTGCCAGCAGCTGGGGACTATTGTACAATGAGCAGTTCTTC. The gene calls are TRBV7-2 and TRBJ2-1; 7 nucleotides line up with TRBD2. V lost 4 bases and J lost 4; bases outside the gene matches: 4. CDR3 size: 14 residues. The germline CDR1 and CDR2 sequences are SGHTA and FQGNSA.

The rearrangement joins TRBV7-2 to TRBJ2-3; 10 bases line up with TRBD1. CDR1 is SGHTA and CDR2 is FQGNSA in the germline V gene. J was trimmed by 8 bases and V by 5 bases; bases with no gene match: 7. The CDR3 spans 14 residues. The CDR3 is CASSIRQGAGTQYF. The CDR3 DNA sequence: TGTGCCAGCAGCATACGACAGGGGGCGGGTACGCAGTATTTT.

The rearrangement joins TRBV7-6 to TRBJ2-7, with D perhaps TRBD1 (6 bases). CDR3 length: 14 residues. In germline, CDR1 is SGHVS, CDR2 FNYEAQ. V was cut by 5 bases and J by 5 bases, with 16 bases left in between. In DNA, the CDR3 is TGTGCCAGCAGCCTAACAGGGATGGTGGACGAGCAGTACTTC. It translates to CASSLTGMVDEQYF.

This chain joins TRBV9 and TRBJ2-7; the match to TRBD1 covers 8 bases. V was pared by 0 bases and J by 0 bases, with 2 bases of the junction left unmatched. Germline CDR1 reads SGDLS; CDR2 reads YYNGEE. This CDR3 region has 15 residues. The CDR3 DNA sequence: TGTGCCAGCAGCGTAGGGACAGGGAGCTCCTACGAGCAGTACTTC. Amino acid sequence: CASSVGTGSSYEQYF.

The V and J genes are TRBV20-1 and TRBJ2-7; possible D gene TRBD1, 6 bases. CDR3 length: 13 amino acids. V lost 3 bases and J 3 bases, leaving 12 bases between the germline ends. From germline, CDR1 is DFQATT and CDR2 SNEGSKA (reference sequence). The DNA of the CDR3 is TGCAGTGCTAGTTCAGGGGAGAACTACGAGCAGTACTTC. Translation gives CSASSGENYEQYF.

The chain combines TRBV5-1 with TRBJ2-2, with TRBD2 matching over 8 bases. In germline, CDR1 is SGHRS, CDR2 YFSETQ. J gave up 5 bases and V 6 bases, and 9 bases lay outside the gene matches. The CDR3 has 15 residues. The CDR3 DNA reads TGCGCCAGCACCCCGGGAGGGCCTTCAACCGGGGAGCTGTTTTTT. Translation: CASTPGGPSTGELFF.

V is TRBV5-1 and J is TRBJ2-7; 7 nucleotides line up with TRBD1. This CDR3 comprises 14 residues. V lost 0 bases and J lost 4; bases outside the gene matches: 4. Germline V lookup: CDR1 SGHRS, CDR2 YFSETQ. The CDR3 spells CASSLGGTEYEQYF. For the CDR3, the DNA is TGCGCCAGCAGCTTGGGGGGGACAGAATACGAGCAGTACTTC.

This chain joins TRBV29-1 and TRBJ2-3; 8 nucleotides match TRBD2. The V segment lost 4 bases and the J segment 4 bases; nucleotides outside the gene matches: 7. This CDR3 region has 14 residues. Germline lookup yields CDR1 SQVTM and CDR2 ANQGSEA. CDR3 sequence reads: CSVVGGERSDTQYF. In DNA, the CDR3 is TGCAGCGTTGTCGGGGGGGAGAGGTCAGATACGCAGTATTTT.

The chain employs TRBV11-2 and TRBJ2-7; 7 nucleotides align to TRBD1. The CDR3 sequence is 14 residues long. CDR1 and CDR2 from the germline V gene are SGHAT and FQNNGV. V shed 1 base and J 3 bases; nucleotides not matched to a gene: 3. The CDR3 loop is CASSLVQGDYEQYF. The CDR3 region has the DNA TGTGCCAGCAGCTTAGTCCAGGGGGACTACGAGCAGTACTTC.

The rearrangement joins TRBV5-8 to TRBJ1-6, with D maybe TRBD1 (6 bases). Germline-derived CDR1 and CDR2 are SGHTS and YDEGEE. Trimming took off 0 bases at V and 7 bases at J, with 8 bases between the two ends. The CDR3 sequence is 14 residues long. This chain's CDR3 is CASSLGQANSPLHF. Here the CDR3 DNA reads TGTGCCAGCAGCTTGGGACAGGCCAATTCACCCCTCCACTTT.

The V and J genes are TRBV30 and TRBJ1-1; perhaps TRBD1 as D (6 bases). This CDR3 comprises 12 residues. V was pared by 5 bases and J by 1 base, with 8 bases between. Germline V lookup: CDR1 GTSNPN, CDR2 SVGIG (reference sequence). The CDR3 spells CAWAGQNTEAFF. CDR3 DNA: TGTGCCTGGGCGGGACAGAACACTGAAGCTTTCTTT.

The J gene is TRBJ1-2, the V gene TRBV10-3; D gene unclear. V lost 2 bases and J 2 bases, leaving 9 bases between the germline ends. Germline values: CDR1 ENHRY, CDR2 SYGVKD. The CDR3 extends over 14 amino acids. The CDR3 nucleotides read TGTGCCATCAGTGAGACGAGGGAAAACTATGGCTACACCTTC. As protein: CAISETRENYGYTF.

This chain joins TRBV25-1 and TRBJ1-2; 8 positions match TRBD1. CDR3 length: 13 amino acids. The V and J ends lost 10 bases and 4 bases, in that order; junction bases with no gene match: 8. Germline V lookup: CDR1 MGHDK, CDR2 SYGVNS. The CDR3 loop is CATLGTGSYGYTF. The CDR3 DNA sequence: TGTGCCACCCTCGGGACAGGTTCCTATGGCTACACCTTC.

The J gene is TRBJ1-1, the V gene TRBV6-5; a possible D gene is TRBD1 (6 bases). The ends were cut back, 6 bases at V and 3 bases at J, with 14 bases in the middle. The germline V gene has CDR1 MNHEY and CDR2 SVGAGI. CDR3 length: 14 amino acids. The CDR3 here is CASRAREGDTEAFF. The CDR3 DNA follows: TGTGCCAGCAGGGCGAGGGAGGGGGACACTGAAGCTTTCTTT.

The chain employs TRBV7-6 and TRBJ2-2; TRBD2 matches 12 bases. V dropped 3 bases and J dropped 1; count of bases not matched to a gene: 3. CDR3 size: 17 residues. Germline assignment: CDR1 SGHVS and CDR2 FNYEAQ. CDR3: CASSLASGGVNTGELFF. The CDR3, as DNA: TGTGCCAGCAGCTTGGCTAGCGGGGGGGTGAACACCGGGGAGCTGTTTTTT.

The chain combines TRBV19 with TRBJ1-2, with D possibly TRBD1 on 5 matching bases. Germline CDR1 is LNHDA and CDR2 is SQIVND (reference sequence). The CDR3 is 13 amino acids. The ends were cut back, 5 bases at V and 4 bases at J, with 11 bases in the middle. The CDR3: CASSPPGSYGYTF. The CDR3 coding sequence is TGTGCCAGTAGTCCCCCAGGGTCCTATGGCTACACCTTC.

The chain has TRBV7-2 and TRBJ2-2; 12 bases are a match to TRBD2. V was pared by 5 bases and J by 2 bases, with 12 bases of the junction left unmatched. Per the germline V gene, CDR1 is SGHTA and CDR2 is FQGNSA. The CDR3 runs to 19 residues. The DNA of the CDR3 is TGTGCCAGCAGCCTGAGACCTAGCGGGGGGGCAGCAAACACCGGGGAGCTGTTTTTT. This encodes CASSLRPSGGAANTGELFF.

This sequence joins TRBV7-9 and TRBJ2-7; TRBD1 aligns across 10 bases. Germline V lookup: CDR1 SEHNR, CDR2 FQNEAQ (reference sequence). V was clipped by 5 bases and J by 1 base; unmatched bases: 8. The CDR3 totals 16 residues. The CDR3 region is CASSHRGTGDSYEQYF. In DNA, the CDR3 is TGTGCCAGCAGCCACCGTGGGACAGGGGATTCCTACGAGCAGTACTTC.